The clone carrying this TCR beta chain is classed as medium-sized. The antigen is unknown. Germline CDR1 SNHLY, CDR2 FYNNEI. Trimming took 5 bases from V and 3 from J, leaving 7 bases between them. CDR3 size: 13 residues. The study sequenced cultured CD4+ T cell DNA using the Oncomine TCR Beta short-read assay. Someone extracted genomic DNA from cultured CD4+ T cells. TCRdb fed the PCR reads into MiXCR, producing one record per CDR3 protein. The sample comprises 15,000 or so distinct CDR3 sequences, 21% of which are singletons, and around 10% rests with the top ten. The data originate from a study of vaccination and CD4 T cells after COVID-19. Treatment indicated: approximately 11-day PBMC culture with coronavirus spike peptide pools or control peptides (ViraFEST assay). Study conclusions and caveats: Researchers report that 304 of 307 vaccine-specific clones in convalescent patients proved spike mono-reactive.

The sequencing used CD4+ T cells from blood, cultured in vitro, collected before SARS-CoV-2 vaccination. The clonotype comes from a human donor who received a COVID-19 vaccine. V is TRBV2 and J is TRBJ2-2; D not resolved. The CDR3 DNA follows: TGTGCCAGCAGTCATCGAGACACCGGGGAGCTGTTTTTT. It is translated as CASSHRDTGELFF.